The 9 T cell receptor beta chains below come from one sample, sequenced in a study of CD8 T cells in Susac syndrome. RNA in amounts of roughly 0.45 to 1 ug was reverse transcribed with random hexamers. MiXCR, run by TCRdb on the immunoSEQ multiplex PCR reads, gives a single entry per CDR3 protein. The table shows approximately 80,000 distinct CDR3 sequences, with roughly 95% occurring only once. Sequencing was carried out using CD8+ T cells from PBMCs. The receptors shown here come from a human donor with Susac syndrome.

The chain employs TRBV19 and TRBJ1-1; maybe TRBD1 (5 bases). Germline lookup yields CDR1 LNHDA and CDR2 SQIVND (reference sequence). Trimming cost V 4 bases and J 6 bases, with 15 bases left between them. This CDR3 has 14 amino acids. The CDR3 region is CASSTSHGGAEAFF. As DNA, the CDR3 is TGTGCCAGTAGTACTTCCCACGGAGGGGCTGAAGCTTTCTTT.

This rearrangement joins TRBV7-9 to TRBJ2-5; 9 nucleotides line up with TRBD2. This CDR3 region has 15 residues. Germline loops: CDR1 SEHNR, CDR2 FQNEAQ (reference sequence). V lost 6 bases to trimming and J lost 5 bases; unmatched junction nucleotides: 10. The CDR3 sequence is CASRPGERGEETQYF. DNA of the CDR3: TGTGCCAGCAGACCCGGCGAGCGGGGGGAGGAGACCCAGTACTTC.

The CDR3 DNA reads TGCAGCGTTGAAGGGAGAGAGCGGGGGGAGTACGAGCAGTACTTC. It translates to CSVEGRERGEYEQYF. V gene TRBV29-1 combines with J gene TRBJ2-7; 9 bases match TRBD2. Per germline, CDR1 SQVTM and CDR2 ANQGSEA. The CDR3 runs to 15 residues. After removal of 1 base from V and 4 bases from J, the junction contained 8 bases not matched to a gene.

This clonotype has a single count. The gene calls are TRBV27 and TRBJ1-2, with TRBD1 identical over 10 bases. Trimming took 5 bases from V and 5 from J; bases not matched to a gene: 8. The germline CDR1 and CDR2 sequences are MNHEY and SMNVEV (reference sequence). The CDR3 spans 15 residues. For the CDR3, the DNA is TGTGCCAGCAGTCCCGGGACAGGGGCGGGGTATGGCTACACCTTC. It specifies CASSPGTGAGYGYTF.

J is TRBJ2-7 and V is TRBV27; a possible D gene is TRBD1 (6 bases). V was shortened by 5 bases and J by 6 bases, with 17 bases between the two germline ends. This CDR3 is 14 amino acids long. The germline gives CDR1 MNHEY, CDR2 SMNVEV (reference sequence). In DNA form, the CDR3 reads TGTGCCAGCAGTCGCGGACAGCCTCCTCTCGAGCAGTACTTC. This translates into CASSRGQPPLEQYF.

The chain is built from TRBV18 and TRBJ1-1; D might be TRBD1 (6 bases). The CDR3 is 19 amino acids. The V end lost 0 bases, the J end lost 4 bases, and 24 bases lay between the germline ends. Germline V gene lookup returns CDR1 KGHSH and CDR2 LQKENI. In DNA, the CDR3 is TGTGCCAGCTCACCACCGCTTAGCTCAGGGGTCGCAAGGTTCACTGAAGCTTTCTTT. Protein: CASSPPLSSGVARFTEAFF. Using reference TRBV18 and TRBJ1-1 for the parts outside the CDR3, the full variable domain is NAGVMQNPRHLVRRRGQEARLRCSPMKGHSHVYWYRQLPEEGLKFMVYLQKENIIDESGMPKERFSAEFPKEGPSILRIQQVVRGDSAAYFCASSPPLSSGVARFTEAFFGQGTRLTVV.

This sequence joins TRBV6-2 or TRBV6-3 and TRBJ2-7; D is uncertain. V was pared by 0 bases and J by 5 bases, with 11 bases between. CDR1 is MNHEY and CDR2 is SVGEGT in the germline V gene. There are 14 residues in the CDR3. The CDR3 sequence is CASSYSGSDHEQYF. CDR3 coding DNA: TGTGCCAGCAGTTACTCCGGATCCGACCACGAGCAGTACTTC.

The chain employs TRBV10-3 and TRBJ2-2; a possible D gene is TRBD2 (6 bases). The germline V gene encodes CDR1 ENHRY and CDR2 SYGVKD. This CDR3 comprises 13 residues. V was clipped by 3 bases and J by 6 bases, with 8 bases between them. The CDR3 here is CAISDGEAGELFF. The CDR3 region has the DNA TGTGCCATCAGTGACGGGGAGGCCGGGGAGCTGTTTTTT.

The chain joins TRBV9 to TRBJ2-2, with D unclear. The CDR3 is 13 amino acids. V shed 6 bases and J shed 2 bases, with 8 bases lying between them. Germline loops: CDR1 SGDLS, CDR2 YYNGEE. The CDR3, as DNA: TGTGCCAGCACGGTGATTAACACCGGGGAGCTGTTTTTT. It translates to CASTVINTGELFF.